This entry concerns a single TCR beta chain. As yet, its antigen is unknown. The CDR3 covers 14 residues. From germline, CDR1 is MNHEY and CDR2 SMNVEV (reference sequence). The data belong to a study of T cells expressing NK-cell markers. Study-wide points: In four donors, these clonotypes also led the CD3+CD56-NKG2C+ fraction. HCMV specificity of the expanded NKG2C+ T cell clones stayed unclear.

No DNA is given; TCRdb re-called the 5' RACE reads and lists each CDR3 protein once. Its table records about 460,000 distinct CDR3 sequences. This clonotype originated in a woman aged 45-65 years in good health. The V call is TRBV27, the J call TRBJ1-2; no DNA is available, so the TRBD1 call from TCRdb remains unchecked. Sequencing was performed on blood T cells: a sorted CD56 or NKG2C T cell subset, CD4+ or CD8+ T cells, or bulk PBMC T cells (not recorded which). The CDR3 here is CASSRGDRGYGYTF.